These T cell receptor beta chains were read from a single sample in a study of blood T cell repertoires in COVID-19. Clones were sequenced by immunoSEQ multiplex PCR, and TCRdb holds only the in-frame ones, with some missing. In the table there are about 220,000 clones, approximately 90% of which are singletons. Input material: PBMCs or T cells enriched from blood (not recorded which). These receptors were taken from a woman aged 18-35 years in a cohort exposed to, infected with or recovered from COVID-19 (not recorded which). Both conserved end residues are part of each CDR3. Each record gives: clone size, V gene, D gene, J gene, CDR3 DNA, CDR3 protein. A D gene is named only where the DNA matches it firmly. Where a row states a size, it is once, few, many or the class of an expanded clone; other rows omit it.

-	TRBV4-1	-	TRBJ1-5	TGCGCCAGCAGCCAATTCCCAGGGGTCCTCAATCAGCCCCAGCATTTT	CASSQFPGVLNQPQHF
-	TRBV11-2	-	TRBJ2-7	TGTGCCAGCAGCTTAGGTGGTAGCGCCCAGGGGTACGAGCAGTACTTC	CASSLGGSAQGYEQYF
-	TRBV18	-	TRBJ2-2	TGTGCCAGCTCACCAGCGGGTAGAGATCGAACCGGGGAGCTGTTTTTT	CASSPAGRDRTGELFF
-	TRBV6-6	TRBD1	TRBJ1-5	TGTGCCAGCGGATCGATTGGGACAGATAGCAATCAGCCCCAGCATTTT	CASGSIGTDSNQPQHF
-	TRBV4-1	-	TRBJ2-1	TGCGCCAGCAGCCAAGAGTCAGGGTTCTCCTACAATGAGCAGTTCTTC	CASSQESGFSYNEQFF
-	TRBV7-8	TRBD1	TRBJ1-2	TGTGCCAGCAGTTTGGACAGGGGGCCGCTGGACTATGGCTACACCTTC	CASSLDRGPLDYGYTF
-	TRBV6-5	TRBD1	TRBJ1-5	TGTGCCAGCAGTTACTCGGCGGACAGGTTGGCTCAGCCCCAGCATTTT	CASSYSADRLAQPQHF
-	TRBV3-1/TRBV3-2	TRBD1	TRBJ1-6	TGTGCCAGCAGCCAATTGGGTGGGGGCACAGGGGATCTTTCACCCCTCCACTTT	CASSQLGGGTGDLSPLHF
-	TRBV13	-	TRBJ1-2	TGTGCCAGCAGCTTAGTAGGAGGGGACTACCCCGATGGCTACACCTTC	CASSLVGGDYPDGYTF
-	TRBV4-1	-	TRBJ1-2	TGCGCCAGCAGCCAGGGAGAAGTTCTCAACTATGGCTACACCTTC	CASSQGEVLNYGYTF
-	TRBV7-2	TRBD2	TRBJ2-1	TGTGCCAGCAAGCTGAGCGGGACCTCCAATGAGCAGTTCTTC	CASKLSGTSNEQFF
-	TRBV9	TRBD2	TRBJ2-2	TGTGCCAGCAGTTGGAGCGGGACCACCACCGGGGAGCTGTTTTTT	CASSWSGTTTGELFF
once	TRBV7-3	-	TRBJ2-1	TGTGCCAGCAGCTCGGGCAATGAGCAGTTCTTC	CASSSGNEQFF
-	TRBV7-3	-	TRBJ1-6	TGTGCCAGCAGCTTAACGGCGAGGAGCTCCTATAATTCACCCCTCCACTTT	CASSLTARSSYNSPLHF
-	TRBV4-1	-	TRBJ2-4	TGCGCCAGCAGCCAACGAGAACTAGCCAAAAACATTCAGTACTTC	CASSQRELAKNIQYF
-	TRBV19	TRBD1	TRBJ1-2	TGTGCCAGTAACCATCTGGGGACAGGGAGCGCCTATGGCTACACCTTC	CASNHLGTGSAYGYTF
-	TRBV9	-	TRBJ1-2	TGTGCCAGCAGCGTAGGTCAGGTTCCTGGCTACACCTTC	CASSVGQVPGYTF
-	TRBV28	-	TRBJ1-4	TGTGCCAGTGGGGGAGGACGGGAAAAACTGTTTTTT	CASGGGREKLFF
-	TRBV3-1/TRBV3-2	-	TRBJ2-1	TGTGCCAGCAGCCAAATGAGGGACAATGAGCAGTTCTTC	CASSQMRDNEQFF
-	TRBV9	TRBD1	TRBJ2-1	TGTGCCAGCAGCGTAGGGTTGCAGGGGGCCTACAATGAGCAGTTCTTC	CASSVGLQGAYNEQFF
-	TRBV20-1	-	TRBJ2-1	TGCAGTGCAACAGGGTACAATGAGCAGTTCTTC	CSATGYNEQFF
-	TRBV9	-	TRBJ2-7	TGTGCCAGCAGCGTAGCCCCGGGGGGCCAGGGTTCCTACGAGCAGTACTTC	CASSVAPGGQGSYEQYF
few	TRBV5-6	TRBD2	TRBJ2-3	TGTGCCAGCAGCTCGCTCGGACTAGTGGCAGATACGCAGTATTTT	CASSSLGLVADTQYF
-	TRBV12-3/TRBV12-4	TRBD1	TRBJ2-4	TGTGCCAGCAGAAATTCGGGACAGGGTCAGTACTTC	CASRNSGQGQYF
-	TRBV5-1	TRBD2	TRBJ2-1	TGCGCCAGCAGCGCCGGTAGCGGGGGGTTATACAATGAGCAGTTCTTC	CASSAGSGGLYNEQFF
-	TRBV2	TRBD2	TRBJ2-3	TGTGCCAGCACCCCGACTAGCGGGGGGGCTCGGGATACGCAGTATTTT	CASTPTSGGARDTQYF
-	TRBV28	TRBD1	TRBJ1-5	TGTGCCAGCAGCCTCAACCCGGGACAGGGGAATCAGCCCCAGCATTTT	CASSLNPGQGNQPQHF
few	TRBV6-9	-	TRBJ1-4	TGTGCCCGAGAAACAGGAAAAGACCAGGATGAAAAACTGTTTTTT	CARETGKDQDEKLFF
-	TRBV19	-	TRBJ2-5	TGTGCCAGTAGTATGGGGGGGGCCCAAGAGACCCAGTACTTC	CASSMGGAQETQYF
-	TRBV4-1	-	TRBJ1-2	TGCGCCAGCAGCCATCCCCCCGGGGGTCGGGGCTACACCTTC	CASSHPPGGRGYTF
-	TRBV27	-	TRBJ1-5	TGTGCCAGCAGTTTATCTGGGGGGTGGGCTCAGCCCCAGCATTTT	CASSLSGGWAQPQHF
-	TRBV30	-	TRBJ2-4	TGTGCCCATAACAAGTGGCAGCGGGTAGCCAAAAACATTCAGTACTTC	CAHNKWQRVAKNIQYF
-	TRBV18	-	TRBJ2-1	TGTGCCAGCTCACCCCTCGCGGAACGAACTGAGCAGTTCTTC	CASSPLAERTEQFF
-	TRBV4-1	-	TRBJ1-5	TGCGCCAGCAGCCAAGAAGGCAGGGAGGATCAGCCCCAGCATTTT	CASSQEGREDQPQHF
-	TRBV30	-	TRBJ2-1	TGTGCCTGGACCCCTTCCGGGACTCGTTACAATGAGCAGTTCTTC	CAWTPSGTRYNEQFF
once	TRBV5-1	-	TRBJ1-1	TGCGCCAGCAGGCAGGGAGGCACTGAAGCTTTCTTT	CASRQGGTEAFF
once	TRBV11-3	-	TRBJ1-1	TGTGCCAGCAGCCTAGGTAGGGGGGAGGGCACTGAAGCTTTCTTT	CASSLGRGEGTEAFF
-	TRBV9	-	TRBJ2-7	TGTGCCAGCAGCGGACCCACAGGGTCCCTCTCCAACGAGCAGTACTTC	CASSGPTGSLSNEQYF
-	TRBV9	TRBD2	TRBJ2-2	TGTGCCAGCAGCGTAGCCCTAGCGGGGAACACCGGGGAGCTGTTTTTT	CASSVALAGNTGELFF
-	TRBV12-3/TRBV12-4	-	TRBJ1-1	TGTGCCAGCAGTCCCTTCTCTGAAGCTTTCTTT	CASSPFSEAFF
-	TRBV27	TRBD1	TRBJ1-5	TGTGCCAGCAGTTCAGGGACAGGGGGTCGGAATCAGCCCCAGCATTTT	CASSSGTGGRNQPQHF
-	TRBV5-5	-	TRBJ1-6	TGTGCCAGCAGCTTTCGCCCAGCGGGCCCGGGGCGCGTAGATAATTCACCCCTCCACTTT	CASSFRPAGPGRVDNSPLHF
-	TRBV2	TRBD1	TRBJ1-2	TGTGCCAGCGTGTGGGACAGGAGTCTCTATGGCTACACCTTC	CASVWDRSLYGYTF
-	TRBV7-9	TRBD2	TRBJ2-3	TGTGCCAGCAGCCGGGGGCGGGGGGACGCACTTTCCACAGATACGCAGTATTTT	CASSRGRGDALSTDTQYF
-	TRBV29-1	-	TRBJ1-5	TGCAGCGTTGTGGTGAGTAGCAATCAGCCCCAGCATTTT	CSVVVSSNQPQHF
-	TRBV9	-	TRBJ1-2	TGTGCCAGCAGCGTAGGGCAGGGCGATTTAGGCTACACCTTC	CASSVGQGDLGYTF
-	TRBV23-1	TRBD2	TRBJ2-1	TGCGCCAGCAGTCAACCATTAGCGGGAGGGCCGACCAATGAGCAGTTCTTC	CASSQPLAGGPTNEQFF
-	TRBV29-1	-	TRBJ1-1	TGCAGCGGCCGCGAGAGCACTGAAGCTTTCTTT	CSGRESTEAFF
-	TRBV28	-	TRBJ1-1	TGTGCCAGCAGTCCCGGACTGGCGAACACTGAAGCTTTCTTT	CASSPGLANTEAFF
-	TRBV6-5	TRBD1	TRBJ1-2	TGTGCCAGCAGTCCGGACAGGCCTAACTATGGCTACACCTTC	CASSPDRPNYGYTF
-	TRBV6-1	TRBD1	TRBJ1-4	TGTGCCAGCAGTGAGGTTCGGGCAGGGGGCAATGAAAAACTGTTTTTT	CASSEVRAGGNEKLFF
-	TRBV3-1/TRBV3-2	-	TRBJ1-2	TGTGCCAGCAGCCAAGGCGCGGCCTATGGCTACACCTTC	CASSQGAAYGYTF
-	TRBV4-1	-	TRBJ2-7	TGCGCCAGCAGCCAAGATAAGACAGACTACGAGCAGTACTTC	CASSQDKTDYEQYF
-	TRBV5-1	-	TRBJ1-2	TGCGCCAGCAGTTCTGGACAGAGTAAAATCTATGGCTACACCTTC	CASSSGQSKIYGYTF
-	TRBV5-1	TRBD2	TRBJ2-1	TGCGCCAGCGGGATAAGCGGGAACAATGAGCAGTTCTTC	CASGISGNNEQFF
-	TRBV19	-	TRBJ1-5	TGTGCCAGTAGTTCCCAGTATCGGGATTATCAGCCCCAGCATTTT	CASSSQYRDYQPQHF
-	TRBV11-3	-	TRBJ2-7	TGTGCCAGCGGGCGGGGAGCTGACGAGCAGTACTTC	CASGRGADEQYF
-	TRBV2	-	TRBJ2-6	TGTGCCAGCAGTCAAGGGCAGGCTCAGGCCAACGTCCTGACTTTC	CASSQGQAQANVLTF
-	TRBV7-3	TRBD2	TRBJ2-1	TGTGCCAGCAGCATCGACCCGGGGGGGAAGAATGAGCAGTTCTTC	CASSIDPGGKNEQFF